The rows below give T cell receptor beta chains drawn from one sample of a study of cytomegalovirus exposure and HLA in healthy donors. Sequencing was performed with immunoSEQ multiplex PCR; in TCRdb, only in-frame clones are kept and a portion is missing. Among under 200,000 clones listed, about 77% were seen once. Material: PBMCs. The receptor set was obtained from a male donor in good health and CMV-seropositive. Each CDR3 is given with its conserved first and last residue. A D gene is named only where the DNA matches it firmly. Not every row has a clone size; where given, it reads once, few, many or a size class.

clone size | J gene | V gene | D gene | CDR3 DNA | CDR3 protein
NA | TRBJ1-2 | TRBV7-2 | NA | TGTGCCAGCAACCCCTCGGGGGGGCCGTCTCAGATTGGCTACACCTTC | CASNPSGGPSQIGYTF
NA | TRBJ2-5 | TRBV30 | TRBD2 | TGTGCCTGGTGGACTAGCAGCGAGACCCAGTACTTC | CAWWTSSETQYF
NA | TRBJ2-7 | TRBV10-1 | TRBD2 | TGCGCCAGCAGTCCTAGCGGGGGGCCCTACGAGCAGTACTTC | CASSPSGGPYEQYF
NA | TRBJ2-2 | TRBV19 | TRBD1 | TGTGCCAGTAAAGGGGGACAGGGGGAGTACACCGGGGAGCTGTTTTTT | CASKGGQGEYTGELFF
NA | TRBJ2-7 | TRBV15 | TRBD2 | TGTGCCACCAGCAGAGTGGGACTGCTAGCGGGGGTCTCCTACGAGCAGTACTTC | CATSRVGLLAGVSYEQYF
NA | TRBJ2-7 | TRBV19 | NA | TGTGCCAGTAGTATAAGGAGGGCCCACGAGCAGTACTTC | CASSIRRAHEQYF
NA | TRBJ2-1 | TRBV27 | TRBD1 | TGTGCCAGCACTCTCTCACGGGAGGACAGGGGTGCAAATGAGCAGTTCTTC | CASTLSREDRGANEQFF
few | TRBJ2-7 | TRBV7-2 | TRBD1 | TGTGCCAGCAGCTCCCTGGACAGGGTGCACGAGCAGTACTTC | CASSSLDRVHEQYF
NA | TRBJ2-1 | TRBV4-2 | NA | TGTGCCAGCAGCCAAGATCAAACCAGCGGTGCCTACAATGAGCAGTTCTTC | CASSQDQTSGAYNEQFF
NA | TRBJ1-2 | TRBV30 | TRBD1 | TGTGCCTGGAGTCAGGACGGTTACAGGGGGGTTGCTGGCTACACCTTC | CAWSQDGYRGVAGYTF
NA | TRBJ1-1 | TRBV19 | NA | TGTGCCAGTAGTCTACGGGACACTGAAGCTTTCTTT | CASSLRDTEAFF
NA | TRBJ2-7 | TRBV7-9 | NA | TGTTCCAGCAGCTTGCGGGGTTTGGACGAGCAGTACTTC | CSSSLRGLDEQYF
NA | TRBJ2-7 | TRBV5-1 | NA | TGCGCCAGCAGCTTGAAGTCGGGCGAGCAGTACTTC | CASSLKSGEQYF
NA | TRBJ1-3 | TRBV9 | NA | TGTGCCAGCAGCGTAGGAGGCGGAAACACCATATATTTT | CASSVGGGNTIYF
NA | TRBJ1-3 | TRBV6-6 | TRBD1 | TGTGCCAGCAGCCCGGGACAGCTTGGAAACACCATATATTTT | CASSPGQLGNTIYF
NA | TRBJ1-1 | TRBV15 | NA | TGTGCCACCAGCGAGGGGGACCTCCGGGACGGCTACGATGAAGCTTTCTTT | CATSEGDLRDGYDEAFF
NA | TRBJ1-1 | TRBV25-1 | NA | TGTGCCAGCAGTGACCTAGGACAGCCTTACACTGAAGCTTTCTTT | CASSDLGQPYTEAFF
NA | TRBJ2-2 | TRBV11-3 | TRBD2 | TGTGCCAGCAGCACCCCAGCGGGGCGGGGCACCGGGGAGCTGTTTTTT | CASSTPAGRGTGELFF
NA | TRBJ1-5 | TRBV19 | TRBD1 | TGTGCCAGTTCCAAGGACAGGGGGGAAAATCAGCCCCAGCATTTT | CASSKDRGENQPQHF
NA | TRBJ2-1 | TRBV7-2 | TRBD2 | TGTGCCAGCAGCCCCCTAGGTAGCGGGGAGCAGTTCTTC | CASSPLGSGEQFF
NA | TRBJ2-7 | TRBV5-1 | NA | TGCGCCAGCAGCTTGAGGGGCGGACCCCGGTACGAGCAGTACTTC | CASSLRGGPRYEQYF
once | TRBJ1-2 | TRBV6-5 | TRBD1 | TGTGCCACTACGACAGGGGAGCATGGCTACACCTTC | CATTTGEHGYTF
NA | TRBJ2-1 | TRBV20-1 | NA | TGCAGTGCTAGCGATGAGCAGTTCTTC | CSASDEQFF
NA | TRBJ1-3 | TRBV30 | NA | TGTGCCTGGAGTCCCAGGCGGGCTGGAAACACCATATATTTT | CAWSPRRAGNTIYF
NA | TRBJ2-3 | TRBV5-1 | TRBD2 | TGCGCCAGCAGCTTCCAGCGGGGGAGCACAGATACGCAGTATTTT | CASSFQRGSTDTQYF
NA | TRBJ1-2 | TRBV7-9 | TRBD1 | TGTGCCAGCAGCTTAGCGACAGGGACCTATGGCTACACCTTC | CASSLATGTYGYTF
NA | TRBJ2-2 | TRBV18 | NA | TGTGCCAGCTCACACAGGGTAGGGCGGACGGCCGGGGAGCTGTTTTTT | CASSHRVGRTAGELFF
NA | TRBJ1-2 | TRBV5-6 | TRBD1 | TGTGCCAGCAGCTCCTGGACAGGGAAATATGGCTACACCTTC | CASSSWTGKYGYTF
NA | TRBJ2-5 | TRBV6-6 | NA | TGTGCCAGCAGTCCCGACAGTGGGCAAGAGACCCAGTACTTC | CASSPDSGQETQYF
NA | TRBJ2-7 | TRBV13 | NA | TGTGCCAGCAGCCCCGCGACTCGGGGAGGGGGCTACGAGCAGTACTTC | CASSPATRGGGYEQYF
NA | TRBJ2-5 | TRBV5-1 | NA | TGCGCCAGCAGCTTGTTCCCAGGGCAAGAGACCCAGTACTTC | CASSLFPGQETQYF
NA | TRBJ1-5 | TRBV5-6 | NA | TGTGCCAGCAGCTTGGGGACTAATCAGCCCCAGCATTTT | CASSLGTNQPQHF
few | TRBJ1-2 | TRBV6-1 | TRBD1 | TGTGCCAGCAGTGAAGTGGGGACAGGGCCCGGCTACACCTTC | CASSEVGTGPGYTF
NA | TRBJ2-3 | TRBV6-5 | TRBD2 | TGTGCCGGGGGGGGGAGCGGGGGGTCAGATACGCAGTATTTT | CAGGGSGGSDTQYF
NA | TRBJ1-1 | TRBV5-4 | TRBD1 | TGTGCCAGCAGCTTCCGACAGGGTACTGAAGCTTTCTTT | CASSFRQGTEAFF
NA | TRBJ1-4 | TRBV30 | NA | TGTGCCTGGAGTGTACCTCCCCGGGTAAAACTGTTTTTT | CAWSVPPRVKLFF
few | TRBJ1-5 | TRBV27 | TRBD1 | TGTGCCAGCAGTTTGAACAGGGGGCCTAATCAGCCCCAGCATTTT | CASSLNRGPNQPQHF
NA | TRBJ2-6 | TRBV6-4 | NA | TGTGCCAACAGTGACCACTCTGGGGCCAACGTCCTGACTTTC | CANSDHSGANVLTF
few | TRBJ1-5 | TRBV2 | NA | TGTGCCAGCAGGTGGGACAATAATCAGCCCCAGCATTTT | CASRWDNNQPQHF
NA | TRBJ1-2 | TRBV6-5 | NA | TGTGCCAGCAGCTATAGACAGGACTATGGCTACACCTTC | CASSYRQDYGYTF
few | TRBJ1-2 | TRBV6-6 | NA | TGTGCCAGCAGTTACTTTTCGGGGGTTGGTGGCTACACCTTC | CASSYFSGVGGYTF
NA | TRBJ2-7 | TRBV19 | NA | TGTGCCAGTAGTATGGGGACGGGGGCCTACGAGCAGTACTTC | CASSMGTGAYEQYF
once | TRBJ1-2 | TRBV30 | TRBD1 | TGTGCCTGGGGACAGGGCAGAGGCTACACCTTC | CAWGQGRGYTF
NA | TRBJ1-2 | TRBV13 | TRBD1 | TGTGCCAGCAGCTTAGGGACAGGGTCAAGGGGCTACACCTTC | CASSLGTGSRGYTF